Following are 30 T cell receptor beta chains from one sample sequenced in a study of shared clonotypes between healthy human individuals. Only in-frame clones appear in the TCRdb table, and some are missing; sequencing was by immunoSEQ multiplex PCR. The sample contains 700,000 to 950,000 clones, just over 95% of which appear only once. Naivety among CD8 cells was defined by CD45RO negativity and positive CCR7 selection, thereby excluding terminally differentiated effector memory CD45RA+ cells. The sequencing sample was made of naive CD8+ T cells sorted from blood. The receptors here all came from a man aged 30 to 45 in good health.

The V gene is TRBV11-2, the J gene TRBJ1-1; the D gene is possibly TRBD1 (6 bases). Between the trimmed V and J ends, which lost 4 bases and 1 base, there was a span of 16 bases. The germline gives CDR1 SGHAT, CDR2 FQNNGV. CDR3 length: 16 amino acids. The CDR3 region has the DNA TGTGCCAGCAGCTCAGTATTGGGACAACAGAACACTGAAGCTTTCTTT. This sequence encodes CASSSVLGQQNTEAFF.

The chain has TRBV9 and TRBJ1-1, with D perhaps TRBD1 (5 bases). Trimming pared 0 bases from V and 1 base from J, leaving 10 bases between. CDR3 length: 15 amino acids. The germline V gene encodes CDR1 SGDLS and CDR2 YYNGEE. Here the CDR3 DNA reads TGTGCCAGCAGCGTAGTTGGGACCACGAACACTGAAGCTTTCTTT. Its translation is CASSVVGTTNTEAFF.

The V and J genes are TRBV13 and TRBJ2-3; possible D gene TRBD2, 6 bases. CDR3 length equals 12 residues. V lost 3 bases and J 6 bases, leaving 7 bases between the germline ends. The germline V gene has CDR1 PRHDT and CDR2 FYEKMQ (reference sequence). CDR3 DNA: TGTGCCAGCAGCTTTCGGGGGGATACGCAGTATTTT. Its translation is CASSFRGDTQYF. The variable domain in full, with the rest retrieved from reference TRBV13 and TRBJ2-3, is AAGVIQSPRHLIKEKRETATLKCYPIPRHDTVYWYQQGPGQDPQFLISFYEKMQSDKGSIPDRFSAQQFSDYHSELNMSSLELGDSALYFCASSFRGDTQYFGPGTRLTVL.

The J gene is TRBJ2-6, the V gene TRBV5-4; no definite D call. Trimming took off 0 bases at V and 0 bases at J, with 10 bases between the two ends. The CDR3 covers 17 residues. Germline-derived CDR1 and CDR2 are SGHNT and YYREEE (reference sequence). CDR3 loop: CASSLGVRISGANVLTF. The CDR3 DNA is TGTGCCAGCAGCTTGGGGGTTCGGATCTCTGGGGCCAACGTCCTGACTTTC.

In the case of this clone: Other DNA sequences in this sample translate to the same CDR3. The chain recombines TRBV7-9 with TRBJ2-7; D gene uncertain. Germline assignment: CDR1 SEHNR and CDR2 FQNEAQ (reference sequence). This CDR3 spans 13 amino acids. Trimming cost V 4 bases and J 3 bases, with 10 bases left between them. CDR3 protein: CASSSGQVYEQYF. In DNA form, the CDR3 reads TGTGCCAGCAGCTCGGGTCAAGTCTACGAGCAGTACTTC.

This chain links TRBV29-1 with TRBJ2-7, with D possibly matching TRBD1 (5 bases). From germline, CDR1 is SQVTM and CDR2 ANQGSEA. The CDR3 is 13 amino acids. The V end lost 2 bases, the J end lost 1 base, and 9 bases lay between the germline ends. CDR3 coding DNA: TGCAGCGTTGAACAGGGTCCTTCCTACGAGCAGTACTTC. Protein product: CSVEQGPSYEQYF.

The rearrangement uses TRBV5-4 and TRBJ2-7, with TRBD1 identical over 7 bases. Germline-derived CDR1 and CDR2 are SGHNT and YYREEE (reference sequence). The ends lost 5 bases at V and 4 bases at J; junction bases unmatched: 9. CDR3 size: 14 residues. DNA of the CDR3: TGTGCCAGCAGTCGACAGGGTCCAACTTACGAGCAGTACTTC. It is translated as CASSRQGPTYEQYF.

The chain carries TRBV4-1 and TRBJ2-3, with D possibly matching TRBD2 (5 bases). CDR3 size: 16 residues. Germline CDR1 MGHRA, CDR2 YSYEKL. V lost 1 base to trimming and J lost 6 bases, with 17 bases between them. The CDR3 spells CASSQVERESLDTQYF. The DNA for the CDR3 is TGCGCCAGCAGCCAAGTGGAAAGGGAGAGTCTCGATACGCAGTATTTT.

This clone has a single count. This sequence joins TRBV27 and TRBJ2-3; D perhaps matches TRBD1 (5 bases). Germline V lookup: CDR1 MNHEY, CDR2 SMNVEV (reference sequence). Deletions cut 4 bases from V and 2 bases from J, with 10 bases between. The CDR3 sequence is 14 residues long. In DNA, the CDR3 is TGTGCCAGCAGTTCGGACACCTACACAGATACGCAGTATTTT. Residues: CASSSDTYTDTQYF.

This clone was detected a few times. The chain combines TRBV10-2 with TRBJ2-7; D is unresolved. The CDR3 loop spans 12 amino acids. Germline values: CDR1 WSHSY, CDR2 SAAADI. Between the trimmed V and J ends, which lost 2 bases and 5 bases, there was a span of 7 bases. The CDR3 DNA reads as TGCGCCAGCAGTGAGGTCCCTGACGAGCAGTACTTC. Translated: CASSEVPDEQYF.

The chain uses TRBV7-9 and TRBJ2-3, with TRBD2 matching over 10 bases. The CDR3 extends over 18 amino acids. Germline assignment: CDR1 SEHNR and CDR2 FQNEAQ (reference sequence). The trim removed 4 bases at V and 3 bases at J, leaving 13 bases unmatched. The CDR3 nucleotides are TGTGCCAGCAGCTCCTACCCGTATCCTAGCGGGAGAACAGATACGCAGTATTTT. Translated: CASSSYPYPSGRTDTQYF.

The chain joins TRBV2 to TRBJ1-1, with D perhaps TRBD1 (5 bases). Per the germline V gene, CDR1 is SNHLY and CDR2 is FYNNEI. The CDR3 sequence is 17 residues long. The germline V and J ends were trimmed by 8 bases and 0 bases, with 22 bases remaining between them. The CDR3 coding sequence is TGTGCCAGCCGCCTCTCCGGCCAGGGAGAGGTGAACACTGAAGCTTTCTTT. Translation gives CASRLSGQGEVNTEAFF.

V gene TRBV2 combines with J gene TRBJ2-1; D is perhaps TRBD2 (8 bases). Trimming took 0 bases from V and 8 from J, leaving 23 bases between them. Germline V gene data show CDR1 as SNHLY and CDR2 as FYNNEI. The CDR3 runs 18 residues. CDR3 sequence reads: CASSEAQGGAGVNDEQFF. The DNA of the CDR3 is TGTGCCAGCAGTGAAGCGCAGGGGGGAGCGGGAGTAAACGATGAGCAGTTCTTC.

The rearrangement links TRBV27 to TRBJ2-1, with 7 bases identical to TRBD1. The CDR3 totals 12 residues. With 7 bases clipped from V and 6 bases from J, the junction kept 3 bases outside the gene matches. Germline lookup yields CDR1 MNHEY and CDR2 SMNVEV (reference sequence). CDR3 DNA: TGTGCCAGCACAGGGGGTTTCAATGAGCAGTTCTTC. Its protein product is CASTGGFNEQFF.

The gene calls are TRBV4-2 and TRBJ2-3; 7 nucleotides agree with TRBD2. CDR3 length: 16 amino acids. Germline V gene sequence: CDR1 LGHNA, CDR2 YNFKEQ. J lost 2 bases, V lost 3 bases, and 8 bases had no gene match. The CDR3 protein is CASSQDGSGITDTQYF. Written as DNA, the CDR3 is TGTGCCAGCAGCCAGGATGGGAGCGGGATCACAGATACGCAGTATTTT.

The gene calls are TRBV5-6 and TRBJ1-5; 11 positions match TRBD1. The trim removed 4 bases at V and 2 bases at J, leaving 11 bases unmatched. Per the germline V gene, CDR1 is SGHDT and CDR2 is YYEEEE. There are 18 residues in the CDR3. DNA for the CDR3: TGTGCCAGCAGCCCAGGGACAGGGGGAGGTGAGGGCAATCAGCCCCAGCATTTT. It yields the protein CASSPGTGGGEGNQPQHF.

The chain has TRBV27 and TRBJ2-1, with TRBD2 identical over 7 bases. The ends lost 5 bases at V and 2 bases at J; junction bases unmatched: 6. This CDR3 spans 15 amino acids. Germline V gives CDR1 MNHEY, CDR2 SMNVEV (reference sequence). CDR3 nucleotides: TGTGCCAGCAGTACCGGGACTAAACCCTACAATGAGCAGTTCTTC. Translated: CASSTGTKPYNEQFF.

This rearrangement joins TRBV27 to TRBJ2-5, with a weak D call TRBD1 (5 bases). The V and J ends lost 0 bases and 5 bases respectively, with 10 bases between them. The germline gives CDR1 MNHEY, CDR2 SMNVEV (reference sequence). This CDR3 has 14 residues. CDR3 nucleotides: TGTGCCAGCAGTTTATCAGGGGCTGGGGAGACCCAGTACTTC. As protein: CASSLSGAGETQYF.

The rearrangement joins TRBV5-4 to TRBJ2-6; 13 bases line up with TRBD2. This CDR3 region has 18 residues. Trimming removed 3 bases from V and 6 bases from J; junction bases left unmatched: 9. Germline V gene sequence: CDR1 SGHNT, CDR2 YYREEE (reference sequence). This CDR3 reads CASSSGLAGPLPANVLTF. In DNA, the CDR3 is TGTGCCAGCAGCTCGGGACTAGCGGGGCCCCTTCCGGCCAACGTCCTGACTTTC. The full variable domain, with the rest looked up from reference TRBV5-4 and TRBJ2-6, is ETGVTQSPTHLIKTRGQQVTLRCSSQSGHNTVSWYQQALGQGPQFIFQYYREEENGRGNFPPRFSGLQFPNYSSELNVNALELDDSALYLCASSSGLAGPLPANVLTFGAGSRLTVL.

The V gene is TRBV2, the J gene TRBJ1-1; a weak D match, TRBD1 (6 bases). CDR3 length: 16 residues. Germline V CDR1 and CDR2: SNHLY, FYNNEI. The V end lost 3 bases, the J end lost 3 bases, and 17 bases lay between the germline ends. CDR3 protein: CASSDGFRGEYTEAFF. The CDR3 nucleotides are TGTGCCAGCAGTGACGGGTTTAGGGGGGAATACACTGAAGCTTTCTTT.

The chain employs TRBV5-1 and TRBJ2-7; 11 bases map to TRBD2. V was clipped by 2 bases and J by 1 base; unmatched bases: 14. This CDR3 is 19 amino acids long. Looked up from germline, CDR1 is SGHRS and CDR2 is YFSETQ. The CDR3 loop reads CASSFGPGLAELSSYEQYF. The DNA for the CDR3 is TGCGCCAGCAGCTTTGGGCCGGGACTAGCGGAGCTTTCTTCCTACGAGCAGTACTTC.

The V call is TRBV10-2, the J call TRBJ1-1; D gene unclear. Per the germline V gene, CDR1 is WSHSY and CDR2 is SAAADI. The CDR3 has 12 residues. V lost 5 bases to trimming and J lost 2 bases, with 6 bases between them. The DNA for the CDR3 is TGCGCCAGCAGTTTAGCAAACACTGAAGCTTTCTTT. It encodes CASSLANTEAFF.

This chain joins TRBV27 and TRBJ2-7; perhaps TRBD1 as D (6 bases). The CDR3 loop spans 15 amino acids. V lost 2 bases, J lost 3 bases, and 14 bases lay in between. Germline V gene data show CDR1 as MNHEY and CDR2 as SMNVEV (reference sequence). CDR3 sequence reads: CASSLTGTLDYEQYF. CDR3 coding DNA: TGTGCCAGCAGTTTAACCGGGACACTCGACTACGAGCAGTACTTC.

This clone was observed once. The gene calls are TRBV30 and TRBJ2-7, with D uncertain. V was pared by 1 base and J by 6 bases, with 10 bases between. CDR3 length: 12 amino acids. CDR1 and CDR2 from the germline V gene are GTSNPN and SVGIG (reference sequence). In DNA form, the CDR3 reads TGTGCCTGGAGTGATGATGCGAGCGAGCAGTACTTC. It is translated as CAWSDDASEQYF.

The chain joins TRBV7-8 to TRBJ1-3, with D tentatively TRBD1 (6 bases). Germline V CDR1 and CDR2: SGHVS, FQNEAQ. The CDR3 length is 15 residues. The V end was cut by 5 bases, the J end by 2 bases, with 13 bases between. Here the CDR3 DNA reads TGTGCCAGCAGCCTGAACAGGGTTGCTGGAAACACCATATATTTT. It is translated as CASSLNRVAGNTIYF. Variable domain in full (rest from reference TRBV7-8 and TRBJ1-3): GAGVSQSPRYKVAKRGQDVALRCDPISGHVSLFWYQQALGQGPEFLTYFQNEAQLDKSGLPSDRFFAERPEGSVSTLKIQRTQQEDSAVYLCASSLNRVAGNTIYFGEGSWLTVV.

The gene calls are TRBV29-1 and TRBJ2-7; 8 bases agree with TRBD2. The CDR3 is made up of 14 amino acids. V gave up 7 bases and J gave up 0 bases; unmatched junction bases: 8. The germline V gene has CDR1 SQVTM and CDR2 ANQGSEA. In DNA form, the CDR3 reads TGCAGCGCCAGACCCGGGACTAGCTCCTACGAGCAGTACTTC. It is translated as CSARPGTSSYEQYF.

The J gene is TRBJ1-1, the V gene TRBV5-5, with unresolved D. This CDR3 is built from 14 residues. Germline CDR1 reads SGHKS; CDR2 reads YYEKEE (reference sequence). V lost 1 base, J lost 3 bases, and 10 bases lay in between. CDR3 residues: CASSLNGFDTEAFF. The DNA of the CDR3 is TGTGCCAGCAGCTTGAACGGGTTCGACACTGAAGCTTTCTTT.

V is TRBV4-3 and J is TRBJ2-7, with D perhaps matching TRBD2 (6 bases). CDR1 is LGHNA, CDR2 YSLEER, per germline. The V and J ends lost 2 bases and 3 bases respectively, with 17 bases between them. This CDR3 is 16 amino acids long. The CDR3 DNA reads as TGCGCCAGCAGCCAAAGCCGTAGCGGAACATTCTACGAGCAGTACTTC. Protein sequence: CASSQSRSGTFYEQYF.

Remarks on this clone: Other DNA sequences of this sample code for an identical CDR3. This chain connects TRBV27 to TRBJ2-7, with a possible D match to TRBD1 (6 bases). Deletions cut 3 bases from V and 0 bases from J, with 9 bases between. The CDR3 totals 14 residues. From germline, CDR1 is MNHEY and CDR2 SMNVEV (reference sequence). The CDR3 region is CASSLGRGSYEQYF. CDR3 in DNA: TGTGCCAGCAGTTTGGGCAGGGGCTCCTACGAGCAGTACTTC.

V is TRBV6-6 and J is TRBJ2-1; 9 bases fit TRBD1. Per the germline V gene, CDR1 is MNHNY and CDR2 is SVGAGI (reference sequence). The CDR3 loop spans 14 amino acids. The junction had 3 bases not matched to a gene; V was cut back by 2 bases and J by 7 bases. CDR3 sequence: CASSYPDRGNEQFF. CDR3 nucleotides: TGTGCCAGCAGTTACCCGGACAGGGGTAATGAGCAGTTCTTC.